What follows are 29 T cell receptor beta chains derived from one specimen sequenced in a study of response to subunit inactivated influenza vaccine. MiXCR, applied by TCRdb to the RT-PCR reads, yields one record per CDR3 protein. Among 500,000 to 550,000 distinct CDR3 sequences, roughly 7.6% were seen once, and the ten largest hold around 13%. Sequenced here: PBMCs from blood, sampled about 23 months after vaccination. These receptors were taken from a man between 50 and 69 years old who received an inactivated influenza vaccine.

This clonotype has a handful of counts. The chain carries TRBV7-9 and TRBJ2-3; D may be TRBD1 or TRBD2 (6 bases each). The CDR3 consists of 15 residues. The ends were cut back, 1 base at V and 6 bases at J, with 14 bases in the middle. The germline CDR1 and CDR2 sequences are SEHNR and FQNEAQ (reference sequence). The chain's CDR3 is CASSLGHPGADTQYF. The CDR3 coding sequence is TGTGCCAGCAGCTTAGGACACCCGGGGGCCGATACGCAGTATTTT.

The chain joins TRBV20-1 to TRBJ2-3; the D gene is possibly TRBD1 (6 bases). The CDR3 has 15 amino acids. V was shortened by 6 bases and J by 7 bases, with 23 bases between the two germline ends. Germline V gene data show CDR1 as DFQATT and CDR2 as SNEGSKA (reference sequence). CDR3 nucleotide sequence: TGCAGTGCCCCAGGACTCTTGGGGGCCAAACATACGCAGTATTTT. This encodes CSAPGLLGAKHTQYF.

This clonotype was observed at least ten times. The gene calls are TRBV7-2 and TRBJ1-1; D unresolved. CDR1 SGHTA and CDR2 FQGNSA come from the germline V gene. Trimming removed 4 bases at V and 2 bases at J, with 8 bases between. The CDR3 is 13 amino acids. The CDR3 protein is CASSWNGNTEAFF. CDR3 sequence (DNA): TGTGCCAGCAGCTGGAATGGTAACACTGAAGCTTTCTTT. Combining the CDR3 with reference TRBV7-2 and TRBJ1-1 gives the whole variable domain GAGVSQSPSNKVTEKGKDVELRCDPISGHTALYWYRQSLGQGLEFLIYFQGNSAPDKSGLPSDRFSAERTGGSVSTLTIQRTQQEDSAVYLCASSWNGNTEAFFGQGTRLTVV.

This clonotype was detected many times. This chain joins TRBV20-1 and TRBJ2-3; TRBD2 aligns across 11 bases. The V gene end was trimmed by 1 base and the J gene end by 6 bases; junction bases not matched to a gene: 3. The CDR3 is made up of 14 amino acids. From germline, CDR1 is DFQATT and CDR2 SNEGSKA (reference sequence). The CDR3 DNA sequence: TGCAGTGCTAGAGCTACTAGCGGGAGCGATACGCAGTATTTT. Amino acids: CSARATSGSDTQYF.

This clonotype was seen more than once but under ten times. This rearrangement joins TRBV5-1 to TRBJ1-2, with a weak D call TRBD1 (6 bases). The CDR3 covers 17 residues. Germline values: CDR1 SGHRS, CDR2 YFSETQ. V was shortened by 4 bases and J by 3 bases, with 22 bases between the two germline ends. The CDR3 DNA follows: TGCGCCAGCAGCCCGGAGGTATTCTCGAGGGGGGACTATGGCTACACCTTC. It yields the protein CASSPEVFSRGDYGYTF.

The chain has TRBV7-2 and TRBJ2-7; TRBD1 matches at 10 bases. V dropped 2 bases and J dropped 5; count of bases not matched to a gene: 6. The CDR3 has 15 residues. Germline V gene sequence: CDR1 SGHTA, CDR2 FQGNSA. CDR3 region: CASSLWDRGPHEQYF. The CDR3 DNA follows: TGTGCCAGCAGCTTATGGGACAGGGGTCCCCACGAGCAGTACTTC.

This chain joins TRBV6-2 or TRBV6-3 and TRBJ2-2; D gene uncertain. The germline gives CDR1 MNHEY, CDR2 SVGEGT. V was clipped by 4 bases and J by 3 bases, with 12 bases between them. The CDR3 has 15 residues. This CDR3 reads CASSFGLVDTGELFF. The CDR3 nucleotides are TGTGCCAGCAGTTTCGGGCTAGTGGACACCGGGGAGCTGTTTTTT.

The CDR3 nucleotides read TGTGCCAGCAGCCAAGGGGGCGGGAGCCAAGAGCAGTACTTC. It specifies CASSQGGGSQEQYF. The J gene is TRBJ2-7, the V gene TRBV4-2; 7 bases fit TRBD2. CDR3 length equals 14 residues. V lost 1 base, J lost 7 bases, and 7 bases stayed unmatched. From germline, CDR1 is LGHNA and CDR2 YNFKEQ.

The chain employs TRBV3-1 and TRBJ2-3, with no clear D. This CDR3 is built from 15 residues. Trimming took 1 base from V and 2 from J, leaving 10 bases between them. CDR1 LGHDT and CDR2 YNNKEL come from the germline V gene (reference sequence). The chain's CDR3 is CASSQGYSNTDTQYF. The CDR3 DNA reads TGTGCCAGCAGCCAAGGCTACTCAAACACAGATACGCAGTATTTT.

The chain couples TRBV4-2 to TRBJ1-6, with 7 bases aligning to TRBD1. Looked up from germline, CDR1 is LGHNA and CDR2 is YNFKEQ. The CDR3 loop spans 14 amino acids. V trimming: 1 base; J trimming: 10 bases; junction bases outside the gene matches: 4. The CDR3 sequence is CASSQATGASPLHF. The CDR3 nucleotides are TGTGCCAGCAGCCAAGCTACAGGGGCCTCACCCCTCCACTTT.

This clonotype appeared a few times. This rearrangement joins TRBV6-1 to TRBJ2-5; 8 nucleotides line up with TRBD2. The CDR3 consists of 13 residues. The germline CDR1 and CDR2 sequences are MNHNS and SASEGT. V was clipped by 8 bases and J by 5 bases; unmatched bases: 7. As DNA, the CDR3 is TGTGCCAGCCGGGCGGGGGGTTGGGAGACCCAGTACTTC. Protein product: CASRAGGWETQYF.

This chain connects TRBV20-1 to TRBJ2-3; TRBD2 aligns across 9 bases. There are 17 residues in the CDR3. The V gene end was trimmed by 3 bases and the J gene end by 6 bases; junction bases not matched to a gene: 16. Germline CDR1 is DFQATT and CDR2 is SNEGSKA (reference sequence). Written as DNA, the CDR3 is TGCAGTGCTAGGGGCCCCTGGGTTGCGGGAGGGAGCGATACGCAGTATTTT. Amino acid sequence: CSARGPWVAGGSDTQYF.

This clonotype was observed a handful of times. Compared with germline, one end of the junction differs, possibly owing to a read error. The gene calls are TRBV11-1 and TRBJ2-2, with D possibly matching TRBD2 (7 bases). In germline, CDR1 is SGHAT, CDR2 FQDESV (reference sequence). The CDR3 runs to 15 residues. The DNA for the CDR3 is TGTGCCAGCACCTTACGCGGGGGCCAGACCGGGGAGCTGTTTTTT. This gives the protein CASTLRGGQTGELFF. The whole variable domain, remainder taken from reference TRBV11-1 and TRBJ2-2, is EAEVAQSPRYKITEKSQAVAFWCDPISGHATLYWYRQILGQGPELLVQFQDESVVDDSQLPKDRFSAERLKGVDSTLKIQPAELGDSAMYLCASTLRGGQTGELFFGEGSRLTVL.

Only a few counts were recorded for this clonotype. The genes are TRBV4-2 and TRBJ2-7, with 9 positions matching TRBD1. Per germline, CDR1 LGHNA and CDR2 YNFKEQ. The CDR3 consists of 15 residues. V dropped 3 bases and J dropped 2; count of bases not matched to a gene: 5. In DNA, the CDR3 is TGTGCCAGCAGCCAGCAATGGACAGGGGCCTACGAGCAGTACTTC. This codes for CASSQQWTGAYEQYF.

J is TRBJ2-7 and V is TRBV4-3; 7 bases match TRBD1. V shed 0 bases and J 1 base; nucleotides not matched to a gene: 6. The CDR3 consists of 16 residues. Germline V CDR1 and CDR2: LGHNA, YSLEER. CDR3 loop: CASSQDLQGPSYEQYF. DNA of the CDR3: TGCGCCAGCAGCCAAGATTTACAGGGGCCATCCTACGAGCAGTACTTC.

This clonotype was seen more than once but under ten times. This sequence joins TRBV7-8 and TRBJ1-6, with D possibly matching TRBD1 (5 bases). This CDR3 contains 15 residues. The germline V and J ends were trimmed by 2 bases and 5 bases, with 10 bases remaining between them. In germline, CDR1 is SGHVS, CDR2 FQNEAQ. For the CDR3, the DNA is TGTGCCAGCAGCTTACAGGCAGGGCATAATTCACCCCTCCACTTT. Residues: CASSLQAGHNSPLHF.

Ten or more counts support this clonotype. The chain couples TRBV9 to TRBJ1-1; D is uncertain. This CDR3 has 12 amino acids. The germline V gene encodes CDR1 SGDLS and CDR2 YYNGEE. V lost 3 bases to trimming and J lost 4 bases, with 7 bases between them. This chain's CDR3 is CASSGSLTEAFF. The CDR3 DNA reads as TGTGCCAGCAGCGGGAGTCTCACTGAAGCTTTCTTT.

V is TRBV7-9 and J is TRBJ2-1, with TRBD1 as a possible D gene (5 bases). Trimming pared 1 base from V and 2 bases from J, leaving 12 bases between. Germline V gives CDR1 SEHNR, CDR2 FQNEAQ (reference sequence). This CDR3 has 16 residues. This CDR3 is CASSLEPGITYNEQFF. The CDR3 DNA reads TGTGCCAGCAGCTTAGAGCCAGGGATTACCTACAATGAGCAGTTCTTC. Full variable domain (rest looked up from reference TRBV7-9 and TRBJ2-1): DTGVSQNPRHKITKRGQNVTFRCDPISEHNRLYWYRQTLGQGPEFLTYFQNEAQLEKSRLLSDRFSAERPKGSFSTLEIQRTEQGDSAMYLCASSLEPGITYNEQFFGPGTRLTVL.

This clonotype was found a few times. The CDR3 spells CASSGEWGLAGDTQYF. The CDR3, as DNA: TGCGCCAGCAGCGGGGAATGGGGACTAGCGGGAGATACGCAGTATTTT. The chain combines TRBV5-1 with TRBJ2-3; 12 nucleotides line up with TRBD2. V was pared by 4 bases and J by 5 bases, with 8 bases of the junction left unmatched. The CDR3 is 16 residues long. The germline gives CDR1 SGHRS, CDR2 YFSETQ.

This clonotype was seen more than once but under ten times. The chain is built from TRBV24-1 and TRBJ2-1; tentatively, D is TRBD2 (7 bases). Germline values: CDR1 KGHDR, CDR2 SFDVKD. The CDR3 covers 17 residues. V lost 3 bases to trimming and J lost 6 bases, with 20 bases between them. The CDR3 loop is CATSDITRGVGANEQFF. The DNA for the CDR3 is TGTGCCACCAGTGATATTACCCGGGGGGTGGGGGCCAATGAGCAGTTCTTC.

About this clonotype: This may be a read error: a much more frequent sequence differs by one nucleotide. The chain joins TRBV20-1 to TRBJ2-1; D unresolved. The germline CDR1 and CDR2 sequences are DFQATT and SNEGSKA (reference sequence). The length of the CDR3 is 13 residues. The V end lost 7 bases, the J end lost 7 bases, and 17 bases lay between the germline ends. CDR3 nucleotides: TGCAGTGGTGAAGATTGGGGAACTAATGAGCAGTTCTTC. Translation gives CSGEDWGTNEQFF.

This clonotype was seen only a few times. V is TRBV28 and J is TRBJ2-1; 10 bases are a match to TRBD2. V dropped 1 base and J dropped 7; count of bases not matched to a gene: 13. CDR1 and CDR2 (germline): MDHEN, SYDVKM. The length of the CDR3 is 18 residues. The CDR3 nucleotides read TGTGCCAGCAGTTTATACGTCCTTGGGGCTAGCGGGAGTAATGAGCAGTTCTTC. The encoded protein is CASSLYVLGASGSNEQFF.

The DNA for the CDR3 is TGTGCCAGCAAGATGACAGGTGCAAACTACGAGCAGTACTTC. The encoded protein is CASKMTGANYEQYF. This sequence joins TRBV7-2 and TRBJ2-7; maybe TRBD1 (6 bases). The germline CDR1 and CDR2 sequences are SGHTA and FQGNSA. The CDR3 spans 14 residues. V was trimmed by 7 bases and J by 3 bases, leaving 16 bases between them.

This clonotype was picked up many times. The chain recombines TRBV5-1 with TRBJ2-4; either TRBD1 or TRBD2 may fit D (6 bases each). Trimming stripped 4 bases from V and 6 bases from J, with 17 bases between. In germline, CDR1 is SGHRS, CDR2 YFSETQ. This CDR3 is built from 15 residues. CDR3 sequence reads: CASSLPTGAGNIQYF. For the CDR3, the DNA is TGCGCCAGCAGCCTCCCTACGGGGGCAGGAAACATTCAGTACTTC.

The table lists this clonotype with many counts. The CDR3 loop reads CASSNSGLAGVATGELFF. For the CDR3, the DNA is TGTGCCAGCAGCAACTCGGGACTAGCGGGAGTTGCGACCGGGGAGCTGTTTTTT. The V and J genes are TRBV11-1 and TRBJ2-2, with 14 positions matching TRBD2. The CDR3 sequence is 18 residues long. With V trimmed by 5 bases and J by 5 bases, 10 bases remained unmatched. Germline lookup yields CDR1 SGHAT and CDR2 FQDESV (reference sequence).

The CDR3: CASSPSGGPKAFF. CDR3 DNA: TGTGCCAGCAGCCCGAGTGGGGGCCCGAAAGCTTTCTTT. The chain joins TRBV7-2 to TRBJ1-1, with a possible D match to TRBD1 (6 bases). V dropped 5 bases and J dropped 9 bases, with 16 bases sitting between them. CDR1 is SGHTA and CDR2 is FQGNSA in the germline V gene. This CDR3 has 13 residues.

This clonotype has a handful of counts. The chain has TRBV5-1 and TRBJ2-2; no firm D call. CDR3 size: 12 residues. Trimming took 4 bases from V and 7 from J, leaving 8 bases between them. The germline CDR1 and CDR2 sequences are SGHRS and YFSETQ. DNA for the CDR3: TGCGCCAGCAGCGAATCTTTCGGGGAGCTGTTTTTT. Its translation: CASSESFGELFF.

There are a few counts of this clonotype. This chain links TRBV4-3 with TRBJ2-3; D remains unclear. Between the trimmed V and J ends, which lost 1 base and 4 bases, there was a span of 9 bases. CDR3 length equals 14 residues. Germline lookup yields CDR1 LGHNA and CDR2 YSLEER. CDR3 in DNA: TGCGCCAGCAGCCAAGGAGCTGTTGCAGATACGCAGTATTTT. Protein: CASSQGAVADTQYF.

There are a few counts of this clonotype. This chain links TRBV9 with TRBJ2-6; D possibly matches TRBD1 or TRBD2 (6 bases each). CDR3 length: 21 residues. CDR1 and CDR2 (germline): SGDLS, YYNGEE. Trimming pared 4 bases from V and 0 bases from J, leaving 26 bases between. For the CDR3, the DNA is TGTGCCAGCAGCCCGAGAGGGGGGTTAGTGGGCTGGACCTCTGGGGCCAACGTCCTGACTTTC. Protein sequence: CASSPRGGLVGWTSGANVLTF.